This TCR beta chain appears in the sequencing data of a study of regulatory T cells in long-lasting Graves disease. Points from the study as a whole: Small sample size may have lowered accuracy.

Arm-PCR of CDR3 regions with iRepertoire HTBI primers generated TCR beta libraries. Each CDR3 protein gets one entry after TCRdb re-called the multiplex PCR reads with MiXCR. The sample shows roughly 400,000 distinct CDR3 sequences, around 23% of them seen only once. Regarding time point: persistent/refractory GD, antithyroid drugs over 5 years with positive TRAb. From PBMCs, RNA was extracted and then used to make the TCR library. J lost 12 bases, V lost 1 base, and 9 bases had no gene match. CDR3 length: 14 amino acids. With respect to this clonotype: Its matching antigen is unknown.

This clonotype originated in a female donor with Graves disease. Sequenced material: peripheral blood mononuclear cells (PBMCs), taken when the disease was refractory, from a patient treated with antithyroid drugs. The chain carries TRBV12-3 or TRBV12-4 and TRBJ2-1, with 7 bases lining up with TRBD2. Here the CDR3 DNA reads TGTGCCAGCAGTTTAGATGCTAGCGGCCTTTTGCAGTTCTTC. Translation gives CASSLDASGLLQFF.